The source of this T cell receptor beta chain is a study of T cell responses to AZD1222 COVID-19 vaccine (dated by TCRdb to the early 2020s). Broadly, across the study: A total of under 250 trial participants underwent TCR sequencing, of whom approximately 200 had received two doses of AZD1222 and 26 had received two doses of the MenACWY control vaccine. Enrollment into the trials was organized by age into subgroups of 18-55, 56-69 and 70-plus years, and those subgroups contained approximately 150, 30 and 60 TCR-sequenced participants, respectively. Study-level results and caveats: Because no samples from the day 14 peak response were available, repertoires could be characterized only after the peak T cell response. Participants were mostly white British and included more females than males, and it was suggested by the authors that clonal diversity may have been underestimated. Reportedly, almost half of the unique spike-specific TCRs recognized epitopes lying outside the regions that are mutated in the B.1.351 and B.1.1.7 variants. In the small 56-69-year group, the increase in depth fell short of significance, most likely because of low power. CD4 TCRs associated with the vaccine covered the entire spike protein, and the dominant responses were in regions 160-218 and 743-854. After two AZD1222 doses, spike-specific TCR breadth and depth were significantly higher than at day 0 and than in MenACWY recipients. Only five or six AZD1222 recipients were SARS-CoV-2 seropositive at baseline, limiting conclusions about previously exposed vaccinees.

Concerning this clone itself: Its target antigen remains unknown. Base qualities are not recorded, but no much larger clone differs from it by a single base.

The CDR3 regions of human TCRbeta chains were analyzed by immunosequencing. Per the original workflow: Repertoire TCRs were matched against a reference library of SARS-CoV-2-specific TCRs generated with the MIRA antigen-specificity platform. Breadth was defined as the fraction of unique TCRs that were SARS-CoV-2-associated, and depth was defined as the fraction of total T cells that were SARS-CoV-2-associated. Using the MIRA data, every spike-specific TCR was mapped to the spike region that the TCR reacted to and assigned to either a CD4 or a CD8 class. Log10-transformed breadth and depth values were compared by one-way ANOVA with Sidak's multiple comparisons tests. This is the immuneACCESS table as TCRdb keeps it, with only in-frame sequences that have V and J called. A part of the clones is gone; compared with another copy, unresolved V genes explain less than half, and the rest is unexplained. V, J and clone size are taken as reported in that table, and D and trimming were inferred from the DNA itself. This sample has 80,000 to 95,000 clones in its table, and 88% of those were observed once. About 7% of the sample comes from the top ten.

Per the publication, the time point label means: about 28 days (+/-7) after the second vaccine dose. Because spike-specific TCR depth and breadth did not differ between the two schedules, AZD1222 recipients who got a second dose at roughly 4 weeks were pooled with those who got a second dose at roughly 12 weeks. The vaccinee samples were drawn from two UK trials, COV001 and COV002, one of which was a single-blind randomized controlled phase 2/3 trial testing AZD1222 (ChAdOx1 nCoV-19) in healthy adults. For TCRbeta chain sequencing, PBMC samples were collected from trial participants at day 0 and at day 28 after the second dose. From a lookup of the germline V gene (reference sequence), CDR1 and CDR2 are LNHDA and SQIVND. V is pared back by 5 bases and J by 0 bases, with 8 bases lying between the germline termini. The CDR3 spans 14 residues, from the cysteine through the phenylalanine. This entry keeps only the CDR3 DNA: 42 bases, framed from base 1.

The source is an adult who received the AZD1222 COVID-19 vaccine. The sample consisted of peripheral blood, taken 28 days after the second AZD1222 dose. The rearranged segments are TRBV19 and TRBJ1-3; a confident D gene designation cannot be given. The sequence in DNA is TGTGCCAGTAGTCCAACGTCCTCTGGAAACACCATATATTTT. It is translated as CASSPTSSGNTIYF.